One TCR beta chain is described in this entry. Profiling relied on immunoSEQ multiplex PCR, and the TCRdb table lists in-frame clones only, not all of them. The data hold some 140,000 clones, with approximately 84% observed a single time. This record belongs to a study of blood T cell repertoires in COVID-19. The CDR3 is 17 amino acids. The ends were cut back, 2 bases at V and 0 bases at J, with 14 bases in the middle. Germline V gene lookup returns CDR1 SEHNR and CDR2 FQNEAQ (reference sequence). This TCR was sampled from a woman aged 45-60 years who had recovered from COVID-19. Sequencing input: peripheral blood. J is TRBJ1-3 and V is TRBV7-9; TRBD1 might be the D (6 bases). The CDR3 DNA reads TGTGCCAGCAGCTTAAGCAGGGGTGTCAGCTCTGGAAACACCATATATTTT. This gives the protein CASSLSRGVSSGNTIYF.